These 26 T cell receptor beta chains share one sample of origin, sequenced in a study of beta chain features in type 1 diabetes. All of the isolated RNA was reverse transcribed, so expressed TCRB transcripts were sequenced. The assay was immunoSEQ multiplex PCR, and TCRdb's table has in-frame clones only and misses some. Here the sample spans hundreds of thousands of clones, around 15% being singletons. The source material was naive CD4+ T cells from blood. The receptors shown here come from a man aged 18 to 30 in good health.

There are a few counts of this clone. The V and J genes are TRBV4-1 and TRBJ2-5; D is unresolved. Germline V gene lookup returns CDR1 MGHRA and CDR2 YSYEKL. The ends were cut back, 1 base at V and 5 bases at J, with 14 bases in the middle. The CDR3 is 15 amino acids. The chain's CDR3 is CASSQGAGELETQYF. The CDR3 DNA is TGCGCCAGCAGCCAAGGGGCTGGGGAACTTGAGACCCAGTACTTC.

This clone occurred a few times. The rearrangement joins TRBV9 to TRBJ2-3; D might be TRBD2 (7 bases). The CDR3 is 16 residues long. Germline V gene sequence: CDR1 SGDLS, CDR2 YYNGEE. V lost 0 bases to trimming and J lost 5 bases, with 16 bases between them. The DNA of the CDR3 is TGTGCCAGCAGCGTAGCAGTGGGGGGGCCGGAAGATACGCAGTATTTT. It specifies CASSVAVGGPEDTQYF.

This sequence joins TRBV11-3 and TRBJ2-3; D assignment may be TRBD1 or TRBD2 (6 bases each). The CDR3 is 16 residues long. The ends were cut back, 4 bases at V and 4 bases at J, with 18 bases in the middle. Looked up from germline, CDR1 is SGHNT and CDR2 is YENEEA. The CDR3 DNA is TGTGCCAGCAGCTCCTCTTGGGGGGCTAGGGCAGATACGCAGTATTTT. This encodes CASSSSWGARADTQYF.

V is TRBV28 and J is TRBJ1-5; TRBD1 matches at 9 bases. Germline CDR1 and CDR2: MDHEN and SYDVKM. The V gene end was trimmed by 6 bases and the J gene end by 0 bases; junction bases not matched to a gene: 15. CDR3 length equals 19 residues. This CDR3 is CASSLPGQGIGNSNQPQHF. Written as DNA, the CDR3 is TGTGCCAGCAGCCTGCCGGGACAGGGTATCGGTAATAGCAATCAGCCCCAGCATTTT.

This clone was seen only a few times. CDR3 loop: CASRRGFSGANVLTF. The CDR3 nucleotides are TGTGCCAGCAGAAGGGGATTCTCTGGGGCCAACGTCCTGACTTTC. The chain employs TRBV6-5 and TRBJ2-6; a possible D gene is TRBD1 (5 bases). The CDR3 has 15 residues. Germline CDR1 MNHEY, CDR2 SVGAGI. Trimming left V 6 bases short and J 0 bases short, with 9 bases between.

CDR3 region: CASSQTGAPGAQYF. CDR3 DNA: TGCGCCAGCAGCCAAACAGGCGCCCCTGGTGCCCAGTACTTC. This chain links TRBV4-1 with TRBJ2-5; TRBD1 is a possible D gene (5 bases). This CDR3 is 14 amino acids long. V shed 2 bases and J shed 9 bases, with 16 bases lying between them. The germline V gene encodes CDR1 MGHRA and CDR2 YSYEKL.

There are a few counts of this clone. The chain employs TRBV4-2 and TRBJ1-2; possibly TRBD1 for D (5 bases). CDR3 length equals 13 residues. Germline CDR1 LGHNA, CDR2 YNFKEQ. V was clipped by 0 bases and J by 6 bases, with 8 bases between them. The CDR3 region has the DNA TGTGCCAGCAGCCAAGAGGGACGGGATGGCTACACCTTC. Its protein product is CASSQEGRDGYTF.

The CDR3: CASSQDWGDTQYF. Here the CDR3 DNA reads TGCGCCAGCAGCCAAGATTGGGGGGATACGCAGTATTTT. This chain joins TRBV4-3 and TRBJ2-3; D possibly matches TRBD1 or TRBD2 (5 bases each). V lost 0 bases and J lost 6, with 7 bases in between. The CDR3 spans 13 residues. Germline-derived CDR1 and CDR2 are LGHNA and YSLEER.

This clone was counted a few times. The chain combines TRBV23-1 with TRBJ2-1, with D possibly being TRBD2 (6 bases). TRBV23-1 is treated as an ORF (open reading frame) with a function not yet certain. The CDR3 consists of 13 residues. Deletions cut 0 bases from V and 10 bases from J, with 10 bases between. The CDR3 loop is CASSQSCLAEQFF. CDR3 DNA: TGCGCCAGCAGTCAATCTTGTCTAGCGGAGCAGTTCTTC.

For the CDR3, the DNA is TGTGCCAGCTCACCAGGGGGATCTTCTCCCTACGAGCAGTACTTC. Protein: CASSPGGSSPYEQYF. This sequence joins TRBV18 and TRBJ2-7; D could derive from TRBD1 or TRBD2 (5 bases each). The CDR3 has 15 amino acids. Trimming shortened V by 2 bases and J by 2 bases, and 13 bases separated the two germline ends. The germline V gene encodes CDR1 KGHSH and CDR2 LQKENI.

This clone was observed a handful of times. This chain links TRBV19 with TRBJ1-2; possibly TRBD1 for D (5 bases). Trimming left V 0 bases short and J 6 bases short, with 14 bases between. From germline, CDR1 is LNHDA and CDR2 SQIVND (reference sequence). This CDR3 region has 15 residues. DNA for the CDR3: TGTGCCAGTAGTATAGAACGTACCCCCAGGGATGGCTACACCTTC. Amino acids: CASSIERTPRDGYTF.

This clone was seen only a few times. The CDR3 DNA reads as TGTGCCAGCAGTTACTCGAAATCGTACAATGAGCAGTTCTTC. Amino acids: CASSYSKSYNEQFF. The chain is built from TRBV6-5 and TRBJ2-1; no reliable D call. The CDR3 is made up of 14 amino acids. V shed 0 bases and J shed 4 bases, with 7 bases lying between them. Germline V gene data show CDR1 as MNHEY and CDR2 as SVGAGI.

This clone showed up just a few times. At one boundary the junction diverges from the germline segment, which might be a read error. The chain combines TRBV9 with TRBJ2-7, with D maybe TRBD1 (5 bases). The CDR3 is made up of 15 amino acids. CDR1 is SGDLS, CDR2 YYNGEE, per germline. The chain's CDR3 is CASSVAPSGFDERYF. The CDR3 DNA reads as TGTGCCAGCAGCGTAGCCCCCTCAGGGTTCGACGAGCGGTACTTC.

This chain links TRBV9 with TRBJ1-5, with 7 bases identical to TRBD1. Germline loops: CDR1 SGDLS, CDR2 YYNGEE. J lost 4 bases, V lost 0 bases, and 4 bases had no gene match. This CDR3 has 15 residues. The CDR3 protein is CASSVARGRNQPQHF. CDR3 sequence (DNA): TGTGCCAGCAGCGTAGCAAGGGGGCGGAATCAGCCCCAGCATTTT.

This chain joins TRBV7-2 and TRBJ1-5, with a tentative D call TRBD1 (5 bases). Germline V lookup: CDR1 SGHTA, CDR2 FQGNSA. Trimming cost V 5 bases and J 9 bases, with 17 bases left between them. The CDR3 has 14 residues. This chain's CDR3 is CASSLRTGGRPQHF. The CDR3 region has the DNA TGTGCCAGCAGCCTACGGACGGGGGGTAGGCCCCAGCATTTT.

This clone was observed a few times. The chain links TRBV2 to TRBJ2-1; no clear D. The germline gives CDR1 SNHLY, CDR2 FYNNEI. The CDR3 loop spans 16 amino acids. V was trimmed by 4 bases and J by 1 base, leaving 14 bases between them. The CDR3 reads CASSADSLGSYNEQFF. The CDR3 DNA sequence: TGTGCCAGCAGTGCCGACTCTCTAGGGTCCTACAATGAGCAGTTCTTC.

This clone turned up a few times. The genes are TRBV9 and TRBJ1-1, with D uncertain. CDR3 length: 15 residues. Germline loops: CDR1 SGDLS, CDR2 YYNGEE. V was pared by 4 bases and J by 5 bases, with 18 bases between. The CDR3 DNA sequence: TGTGCCAGCAGCCCACGAGGGTCAAGCGGGACTGAAGCTTTCTTT. Its protein product is CASSPRGSSGTEAFF.

There are a few counts of this clone. V is TRBV10-3 and J is TRBJ1-4; no firm D call. The CDR3 has 15 amino acids. V gave up 5 bases and J gave up 8 bases, with 18 bases separating them. Germline CDR1 and CDR2: ENHRY and SYGVKD. CDR3 sequence reads: CAISPRSQIPEKLFF. The CDR3, as DNA: TGTGCCATCAGTCCCAGGAGCCAAATTCCCGAAAAACTGTTTTTT.

The chain is built from TRBV5-4 and TRBJ1-1, with a possible D match to TRBD1 (5 bases). V was trimmed by 2 bases and J by 3 bases, leaving 11 bases between them. CDR3 length equals 14 residues. The germline gives CDR1 SGHNT, CDR2 YYREEE (reference sequence). CDR3 sequence: CASSLDTGDTEAFF. The CDR3, as DNA: TGTGCCAGCAGCTTAGATACGGGGGACACTGAAGCTTTCTTT.

This clone came up a few times. The chain uses TRBV19 and TRBJ1-2, with D unclear. Germline values: CDR1 LNHDA, CDR2 SQIVND (reference sequence). This CDR3 spans 15 amino acids. The V end was cut by 3 bases, the J end by 2 bases, with 13 bases between. CDR3 sequence reads: CASSISRPDNYGYTF. For the CDR3, the DNA is TGTGCCAGTAGTATTAGTCGGCCAGACAACTATGGCTACACCTTC.

Comment on this clone: Other DNA sequences in this sample translate to the same CDR3. The chain combines TRBV6-5 with TRBJ1-5; tentative D call: TRBD1 (5 bases). This CDR3 is built from 14 residues. V was shortened by 2 bases and J by 3 bases, with 8 bases between the two germline ends. Germline V gene lookup returns CDR1 MNHEY and CDR2 SVGAGI. The CDR3 region is CASSYGQANQPQHF. The CDR3 nucleotides read TGTGCCAGCAGTTACGGACAAGCCAATCAGCCCCAGCATTTT.

This chain connects TRBV27 to TRBJ2-7; a possible D gene is TRBD2 (7 bases). CDR1 and CDR2 from the germline V gene are MNHEY and SMNVEV (reference sequence). With 4 bases removed from V and 2 bases from J, the gap between germline ends came to 12 bases. The CDR3 runs to 14 residues. The CDR3 DNA sequence: TGTGCCAGCAGTTGGTTGCGGGGGCCCTACGAGCAGTACTTC. This translates into CASSWLRGPYEQYF.

Notes on this clone: Its ends do not fully match the called genes, so a read error is possible. V and J are TRBV29-1 and TRBJ1-1, with D perhaps matching TRBD1 (5 bases). The CDR3 length is 13 residues. Germline CDR1 reads SQVTM; CDR2 reads ANQGSEA. Here the CDR3 reads CSVDTGMNTEVFF. CDR3 nucleotide sequence: TGCAGCGTTGATACAGGAATGAACACTGAAGTTTTCTTT.

There are a few counts of this clone. The chain links TRBV7-3 to TRBJ2-1; tentative D call: TRBD2 (5 bases). Germline CDR1 SGHTA, CDR2 FQGTGA. This CDR3 has 13 residues. Trimming removed 5 bases from V and 6 bases from J, with 11 bases in between. The CDR3 is CASSPGSFNEQFF. Written as DNA, the CDR3 is TGTGCCAGCAGCCCGGGGTCTTTCAATGAGCAGTTCTTC.

The chain joins TRBV6-5 to TRBJ2-7; 11 bases align to TRBD2. V shed 4 bases and J 0 bases; nucleotides not matched to a gene: 5. Germline V CDR1 and CDR2: MNHEY, SVGAGI. The CDR3 is 16 residues long. CDR3 sequence reads: CASSSRTSGGSYEQYF. CDR3 bases: TGTGCCAGCAGTTCCCGCACTAGCGGGGGCTCCTACGAGCAGTACTTC.

The V gene is TRBV29-1, the J gene TRBJ1-2; D is ambiguous. Germline assignment: CDR1 SQVTM and CDR2 ANQGSEA. Trimming removed 5 bases at V and 6 bases at J, with 7 bases between. The CDR3 consists of 10 residues. The CDR3 loop reads CSVSKDGYTF. CDR3 nucleotides: TGCAGCGTTTCAAAAGATGGCTACACCTTC. Full variable domain (remainder filled in from reference TRBV29-1 and TRBJ1-2): SAVISQKPSRDICQRGTSLTIQCQVDSQVTMMFWYRQQPGQSLTLIATANQGSEATYESGFVIDKFPISRPNLTFSTLTVSNMSPEDSSIYLCSVSKDGYTFGSGTRLTVV.